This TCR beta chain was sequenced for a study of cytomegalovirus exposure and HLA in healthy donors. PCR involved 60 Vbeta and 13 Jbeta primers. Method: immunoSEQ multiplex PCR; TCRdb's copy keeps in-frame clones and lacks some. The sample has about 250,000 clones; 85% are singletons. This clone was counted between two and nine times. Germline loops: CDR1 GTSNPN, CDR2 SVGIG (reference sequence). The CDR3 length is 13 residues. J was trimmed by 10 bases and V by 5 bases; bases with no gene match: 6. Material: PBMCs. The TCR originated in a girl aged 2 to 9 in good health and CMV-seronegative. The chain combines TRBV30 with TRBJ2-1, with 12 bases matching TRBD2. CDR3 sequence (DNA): TGTGCCTGGGGTCTAGCGGGAGGGCGGGAGCAGTTCTTC. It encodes CAWGLAGGREQFF.